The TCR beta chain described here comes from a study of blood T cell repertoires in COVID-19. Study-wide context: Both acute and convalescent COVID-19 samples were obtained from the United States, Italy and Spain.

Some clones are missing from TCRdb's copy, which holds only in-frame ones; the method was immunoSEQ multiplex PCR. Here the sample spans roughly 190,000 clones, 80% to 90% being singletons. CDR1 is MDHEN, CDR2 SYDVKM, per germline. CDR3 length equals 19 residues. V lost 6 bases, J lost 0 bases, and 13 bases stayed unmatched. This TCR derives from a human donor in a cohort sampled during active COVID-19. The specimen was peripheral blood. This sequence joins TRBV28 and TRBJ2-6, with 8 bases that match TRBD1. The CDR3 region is CASSSRDRQLLSGANVLTF. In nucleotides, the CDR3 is TGTGCCAGCAGCTCAAGGGACAGGCAACTACTCTCTGGGGCCAACGTCCTGACTTTC.